Listed here are 15 T cell receptor beta chains from one sample, sequenced in a study of blood T cell repertoires in COVID-19. Some clones are missing from TCRdb's copy, which holds only in-frame ones; the method was immunoSEQ multiplex PCR. Of some 220,000 clones listed, approximately 78% are singletons. The source material was peripheral blood. Receptors originate from a woman aged 70-85 years with COVID-19, enrolled during active disease.

The CDR3 region has the DNA TGTGCCAGCTCACCTACTTGGGGGGACTTGGGTTACAATGAGCAGTTCTTC. Residues: CASSPTWGDLGYNEQFF. The V and J genes are TRBV18 and TRBJ2-1; perhaps TRBD2 as D (6 bases). With 3 bases removed from V and 4 bases from J, the gap between germline ends came to 19 bases. Germline V gives CDR1 KGHSH, CDR2 LQKENI. This CDR3 is 17 amino acids long. The whole variable domain, remainder taken from reference TRBV18 and TRBJ2-1, is NAGVMQNPRHLVRRRGQEARLRCSPMKGHSHVYWYRQLPEEGLKFMVYLQKENIIDESGMPKERFSAEFPKEGPSILRIQQVVRGDSAAYFCASSPTWGDLGYNEQFFGPGTRLTVL.

This chain links TRBV3-1 (or the pseudogene TRBV3-2) with TRBJ1-3; D is unresolved. Germline CDR1 is LGHDT and CDR2 is YNNKEL (reference sequence). The V gene lost 4 bases and the J gene lost 0 bases, with 13 bases spanning the gap. This CDR3 is 16 amino acids long. Here the CDR3 reads CASSPPGGSSGNTIYF. CDR3 in DNA: TGTGCCAGCAGCCCTCCTGGAGGCAGCTCTGGAAACACCATATATTTT.

The V gene is TRBV19, the J gene TRBJ1-2; 9 nucleotides agree with TRBD1. CDR1 is LNHDA and CDR2 is SQIVND in the germline V gene (reference sequence). The CDR3 has 14 amino acids. J was trimmed by 9 bases and V by 4 bases; bases with no gene match: 9. The CDR3 region has the DNA TGTGCCAGTAGTAGGGAGACAGGGGGGAGAAGCTACACCTTC. It encodes CASSRETGGRSYTF.

V gene TRBV7-6 combines with J gene TRBJ1-1; D unclear. From germline, CDR1 is SGHVS and CDR2 FNYEAQ. The germline V and J ends were trimmed by 5 bases and 2 bases, with 12 bases remaining between them. The CDR3 is 14 residues long. CDR3 coding DNA: TGTGCCAGCAGCCCCCGGTCCCTTAACACTGAAGCTTTCTTT. It yields the protein CASSPRSLNTEAFF.

The table lists this clone with a count of one. The rearrangement joins TRBV5-1 to TRBJ1-6; 8 bases map to TRBD1. Trimming at V came to 1 base and at J to 9 bases, leaving 6 bases not matched to a gene. CDR3 length: 15 residues. Germline CDR1 and CDR2: SGHRS and YFSETQ. The CDR3: CASSLSGQGLSPLHF. Here the CDR3 DNA reads TGCGCCAGCAGCTTGTCCGGACAGGGACTTTCACCCCTCCACTTT.

In DNA form, the CDR3 reads TGTGCCTGGAGCCGACCGACAGGGCCGAATCAGCCCCAGCATTTT. Translating gives CAWSRPTGPNQPQHF. The chain joins TRBV30 to TRBJ1-5, with 7 bases that match TRBD1. This CDR3 contains 15 residues. J was trimmed by 4 bases and V by 3 bases; bases with no gene match: 9. Germline-derived CDR1 and CDR2 are GTSNPN and SVGIG (reference sequence).

This chain joins TRBV3-1 (or the pseudogene TRBV3-2) and TRBJ2-1; the match to TRBD2 covers 8 bases. The trim removed 10 bases at V and 9 bases at J, leaving 14 bases unmatched. Germline V CDR1 and CDR2: LGHDT, YNNKEL (reference sequence). The CDR3 has 14 residues. The CDR3 region has the DNA TGTGCCACCGACCCGGGGGGGGCCATCGGTGAGCAGTTCTTC. It yields the protein CATDPGGAIGEQFF.

This chain links TRBV9 with TRBJ2-7; 13 bases line up with TRBD2. The V gene's germline CDR1 is SGDLS and CDR2 YYNGEE. The CDR3 covers 16 residues. Trimming cost V 0 bases and J 9 bases; bases outside gene matches: 9. The CDR3: CASSVGGGTSGKVQYF. The DNA of the CDR3 is TGTGCCAGCAGCGTAGGAGGCGGGACTAGCGGGAAAGTGCAGTACTTC. The variable domain in full, completed from reference TRBV9 and TRBJ2-7, reads DSGVTQTPKHLITATGQRVTLRCSPRSGDLSVYWYQQSLDQGLQFLIQYYNGEERAKGNILERFSAQQFPDLHSELNLSSLELGDSALYFCASSVGGGTSGKVQYFGPGTRLTVT.

The genes are TRBV19 and TRBJ1-2; 8 bases line up with TRBD1. The CDR3 loop spans 13 amino acids. Germline V CDR1 and CDR2: LNHDA, SQIVND (reference sequence). Losses at the gene ends were 6 bases for V and 3 bases for J; bases not matched to a gene: 3. The DNA of the CDR3 is TGTGCCAGTAGCCAGACAGGGGACTATGGCTACACCTTC. This encodes CASSQTGDYGYTF. Supplemented by reference TRBV19 and TRBJ1-2, the full variable domain reads DGGITQSPKYLFRKEGQNVTLSCEQNLNHDAMYWYRQDPGQGLRLIYYSQIVNDFQKGDIAEGYSVSREKKESFPLTVTSAQKNPTAFYLCASSQTGDYGYTFGSGTRLTVV.

The gene calls are TRBV18 and TRBJ1-2, with D unresolved. Germline CDR1 reads KGHSH; CDR2 reads LQKENI. The ends were cut back, 4 bases at V and 4 bases at J, with 10 bases in the middle. This CDR3 is built from 13 residues. The CDR3 bases are TGTGCCAGCTCACAAACAGAGACCTATGGCTACACCTTC. It codes for CASSQTETYGYTF.

The genes are TRBV5-6 and TRBJ1-3; unclear D gene. V lost 0 bases to trimming and J lost 0 bases, with 10 bases between them. The CDR3 extends over 16 amino acids. From germline, CDR1 is SGHDT and CDR2 YYEEEE. CDR3 region: CASSLASGSSGNTIYF. CDR3 bases: TGTGCCAGCAGCTTGGCCTCAGGTAGCTCTGGAAACACCATATATTTT.

In this sample, this clone turned up once. The V gene is TRBV15, the J gene TRBJ2-7; TRBD2 agrees at 7 bases. The CDR3 sequence is 14 residues long. Per germline, CDR1 LNHNV and CDR2 YYDKDF (reference sequence). J lost 3 bases, V lost 2 bases, and 4 bases had no gene match. In DNA, the CDR3 is TGTGCCACCAGCAGACCGGGAGGATACTACGAGCAGTACTTC. This sequence encodes CATSRPGGYYEQYF.

V usage is TRBV28 and J usage is TRBJ1-5; D is unresolved. The germline CDR1 and CDR2 sequences are MDHEN and SYDVKM. This CDR3 is built from 11 residues. Trimming stripped 6 bases from V and 5 bases from J, with 5 bases between. This chain's CDR3 is CASSSHQPQHF. The CDR3 coding sequence is TGTGCCAGCAGCAGTCATCAGCCCCAGCATTTT.

The V call is TRBV30, the J call TRBJ1-1, with D possibly being TRBD1 (6 bases). This CDR3 has 13 amino acids. Germline CDR1 is GTSNPN and CDR2 is SVGIG (reference sequence). Trimming took 0 bases from V and 2 from J, leaving 7 bases between them. DNA for the CDR3: TGTGCCTGGAGTGTACAGGGCAACACTGAAGCTTTCTTT. Its translation: CAWSVQGNTEAFF.

V is TRBV6-2 or TRBV6-3 and J is TRBJ2-1; unclear D gene. The CDR3 consists of 15 residues. The V gene's germline CDR1 is MNHEY and CDR2 SVGEGT. Trimming left V 1 base short and J 6 bases short, with 13 bases between. CDR3 sequence (DNA): TGTGCCAGCAGTTACTTACTCCTTAATAGCAATGAGCAGTTCTTC. Its protein is CASSYLLLNSNEQFF.